Detailed here is one T cell receptor beta chain. Its antigen is unidentified. This specimen belongs to a study of T cell responses to AZD1222 COVID-19 vaccine. As for the study in general: Second-dose intervals of approximately 4 or approximately 12 weeks were pooled. General study findings and limits: The breadth and depth of Spike-specific TCRs increased once two AZD1222 doses had been given. CD4 TCRs associated with vaccination spanned spike, dominating at 160-218 and 743-854. Only a handful of individuals given AZD1222 were seropositive at baseline.

CDR3 size: 14 residues. Germline-derived CDR1 and CDR2 are SGHRS and YFSETQ. Between the trimmed V and J ends, which lost 5 bases and 4 bases, there was a span of 14 bases. Assay used: immunoSEQ multiplex PCR; TCRdb lists only in-frame clones, some missing. The sample consists of about 150,000 clones, about 91% of them appearing once. This receptor was taken from an adult in good health. The source was peripheral blood, collected on day 0 of AZD1222 vaccination. The chain has TRBV5-1 and TRBJ2-3; either TRBD1 or TRBD2 may fit D (6 bases each). The CDR3 DNA is TGCGCCAGCAGTTTACAGGGAGGTCCAGATACGCAGTATTTT. Amino acid sequence: CASSLQGGPDTQYF.